The 17 T cell receptor beta chains below all came from one sample that was sequenced in a study of T cell responses to AZD1222 COVID-19 vaccine. The method was immunoSEQ multiplex PCR; TCRdb's version includes in-frame clones alone and lacks a portion of them. Altogether 130,000 or so clones are present, nearly 95% being singletons, with the ten largest covering roughly 5.9%. The sample here was peripheral blood, taken on day 0 of AZD1222 vaccination. These TCRs come from an adult in good health.

The rearrangement joins TRBV10-3 to TRBJ2-7; 9 bases line up with TRBD2. V shed 3 bases and J 0 bases; nucleotides not matched to a gene: 3. This CDR3 has 15 amino acids. In germline, CDR1 is ENHRY, CDR2 SYGVKD. The CDR3 protein is CAISEQTSGSYEQYF. CDR3 DNA sequence: TGTGCCATCAGTGAACAGACTAGCGGCTCCTACGAGCAGTACTTC.

In its sample, this clone was seen once. In DNA, the CDR3 is TGTGCCAGCAGTGAAGCCGGACAGAGCAAATATAGCAATCAGCCCCAGCATTTT. This translates into CASSEAGQSKYSNQPQHF. This chain joins TRBV6-1 and TRBJ1-5, with D tentatively TRBD1 (6 bases). Germline V gives CDR1 MNHNS, CDR2 SASEGT. With 0 bases removed from V and 0 bases from J, the gap between germline ends came to 15 bases. This CDR3 is built from 18 residues.

The chain employs TRBV5-1 and TRBJ2-2; 7 positions agree with TRBD1. Germline-derived CDR1 and CDR2 are SGHRS and YFSETQ. CDR3 length equals 18 residues. The V segment lost 4 bases and the J segment 0 bases; nucleotides outside the gene matches: 12. DNA for the CDR3: TGCGCCAGCAGCCTTTGGGGCCCGACAGGGTCGAACACCGGGGAGCTGTTTTTT. Translating gives CASSLWGPTGSNTGELFF.

This clone was observed once. This rearrangement joins TRBV5-4 to TRBJ2-7, with 9 bases matching TRBD2. The CDR3 has 15 residues. Germline-derived CDR1 and CDR2 are SGHNT and YYREEE (reference sequence). V dropped 4 bases and J dropped 3; count of bases not matched to a gene: 8. The CDR3 region is CASSQQGSGSYEQYF. CDR3 bases: TGTGCCAGCAGCCAGCAGGGTAGCGGGAGCTACGAGCAGTACTTC.

The chain recombines TRBV7-9 with TRBJ1-1; 8 bases agree with TRBD1. Trimming cost V 10 bases and J 3 bases; bases outside gene matches: 10. This CDR3 has 14 amino acids. Germline V gives CDR1 SEHNR, CDR2 FQNEAQ (reference sequence). CDR3 in DNA: TGTGCCACCCGGAAGACAGGGGTGGACACTGAAGCTTTCTTT. This sequence encodes CATRKTGVDTEAFF.

This chain joins TRBV6-5 and TRBJ2-1; D unclear. Trimming removed 4 bases from V and 3 bases from J, with 13 bases in between. The CDR3 contains 15 residues. Germline V CDR1 and CDR2: MNHEY, SVGAGI. CDR3 DNA sequence: TGTGCCAGCAGTTTAAACCCTTCGGGCTACAATGAGCAGTTCTTC. This sequence encodes CASSLNPSGYNEQFF.

The rearrangement uses TRBV19 and TRBJ2-2; D is uncertain. The V gene lost 1 base and the J gene lost 1 base, with 4 bases spanning the gap. This CDR3 comprises 14 residues. Germline V gene lookup returns CDR1 LNHDA and CDR2 SQIVND (reference sequence). The CDR3: CASSIGRNTGELFF. The DNA for the CDR3 is TGTGCCAGTAGTATAGGCAGGAACACCGGGGAGCTGTTTTTT.

By share, this clone counts as medium-sized (0.01 to 0.1%). The chain couples TRBV27 to TRBJ2-3, with D perhaps TRBD1 (5 bases). CDR3 length: 14 residues. Germline CDR1 MNHEY, CDR2 SMNVEV (reference sequence). The V and J ends lost 5 bases and 10 bases respectively, with 19 bases between them. The CDR3 is CASSIRQLPDAQYF. The CDR3 nucleotides are TGTGCCAGCAGTATCCGACAGCTCCCGGACGCGCAGTATTTT.

The gene calls are TRBV30 and TRBJ2-7, with TRBD1 matching over 7 bases. V trimming: 6 bases; J trimming: 5 bases; junction bases outside the gene matches: 10. Germline CDR1 is GTSNPN and CDR2 is SVGIG (reference sequence). The CDR3 is 13 amino acids. CDR3: CACRISGGNEQYF. DNA of the CDR3: TGTGCCTGCCGTATCTCAGGGGGAAACGAGCAGTACTTC. Together with reference TRBV30 and TRBJ2-7, the CDR3 gives the full variable domain: SQTIHQWPATLVQPVGSPLSLECTVEGTSNPNLYWYRQAAGRGLQLLFYSVGIGQISSEVPQNLSASRPQDRQFILSSKKLLLSDSGFYLCACRISGGNEQYFGPGTRLTVT.

The chain has TRBV19 and TRBJ2-7, with 7 bases lining up with TRBD2. The J segment lost 6 bases and the V segment lost 3 bases, leaving 8 bases of the junction unmatched. The CDR3 spans 14 residues. Per the germline V gene, CDR1 is LNHDA and CDR2 is SQIVND (reference sequence). In DNA form, the CDR3 reads TGTGCCAGTAGTATCGAGGCGGGAGTGAGCGAGCAGTACTTC. Amino acid sequence: CASSIEAGVSEQYF.

With respect to this clone: This could be a read error, since a much larger clone is one nucleotide away. CDR3 amino acids: CASSFNQPQHF. CDR3 sequence (DNA): TGTGCCAGCAGCTTTAATCAGCCCCAGCATTTT. The chain joins TRBV5-6 to TRBJ1-5; no definite D call. V was pared by 2 bases and J by 4 bases, with 1 base between. CDR3 length: 11 amino acids. The germline V gene encodes CDR1 SGHDT and CDR2 YYEEEE.

V and J are TRBV14 and TRBJ2-3, with D unresolved. CDR1 is SGHDN, CDR2 FVKESK, per germline. The ends were cut back, 1 base at V and 7 bases at J, with 6 bases in the middle. CDR3 length equals 12 residues. The CDR3 loop is CASSQGRNTQYF. CDR3 in DNA: TGTGCCAGCAGCCAAGGCAGGAATACGCAGTATTTT.

The gene calls are TRBV14 and TRBJ1-2, with D possibly being TRBD1 (6 bases). Trimming removed 0 bases at V and 8 bases at J, with 16 bases between. This CDR3 comprises 15 residues. Germline V gives CDR1 SGHDN, CDR2 FVKESK. CDR3 in amino acids: CASSQDPQGRRGYTF. The CDR3 coding sequence is TGTGCCAGCAGCCAAGATCCACAGGGAAGGCGAGGCTACACCTTC.

This chain connects TRBV6-6 to TRBJ1-6; D gene uncertain. From germline, CDR1 is MNHNY and CDR2 SVGAGI (reference sequence). The CDR3 spans 14 residues. Between the trimmed V and J ends, which lost 6 bases and 13 bases, there was a span of 19 bases. The CDR3 loop reads CASRETELGLPLHF. The CDR3 nucleotides are TGTGCCAGCAGAGAGACTGAACTAGGGTTGCCCCTCCACTTT.

The gene calls are TRBV12-3 or TRBV12-4 and TRBJ1-2; D unresolved. This CDR3 has 12 residues. Trimming pared 5 bases from V and 5 bases from J, leaving 9 bases between. The CDR3, as DNA: TGTGCCAGCAGTCAGTCTTCATATGGCTACACCTTC. This sequence encodes CASSQSSYGYTF.

This rearrangement joins TRBV5-1 to TRBJ2-1; maybe TRBD2 (5 bases). CDR3 length: 15 residues. CDR1 and CDR2 from the germline V gene are SGHRS and YFSETQ. V lost 4 bases to trimming and J lost 1 base, with 12 bases between them. CDR3 amino acids: CASSRGPRSYNEQFF. As DNA, the CDR3 is TGCGCCAGCAGCCGGGGTCCAAGGTCCTACAATGAGCAGTTCTTC.

The chain combines TRBV2 with TRBJ2-1; D is perhaps TRBD1 (6 bases). The CDR3 runs 15 residues. Germline V gene lookup returns CDR1 SNHLY and CDR2 FYNNEI. The ends were cut back, 7 bases at V and 4 bases at J, with 17 bases in the middle. The CDR3 DNA reads as TGTGCCAGCACGGCGACAGGCAACCCTTACAATGAGCAGTTCTTC. Amino acids: CASTATGNPYNEQFF.